The 16 T cell receptor beta chains below were found in one sample sequenced in a study of shared clonotypes between healthy human individuals (dated by TCRdb to 2020 to 2021). Receptor amplification or capture employed the immunoSEQ multiplex PCR assay. As stored in TCRdb, this immuneACCESS dataset retains in-frame rearrangements with V and J assigned. A fraction of the clones does not appear; measured against another copy, unresolved V genes explain less than half of the discrepancy, and the remainder lacks a known reason. For this sample there are roughly 700,000 clones; 90% appear just once. The ten largest clonotypes hold around a third of the sample. The specimen was memory CD8+ T cells from PBMCs. The meaning of the sample's cell subset or site label: CD45RO+ cells pooled with CCR7-negative TemRA cells. Every receptor here comes from a man aged 18 to 29 in good health. Some clones in this sample may be carry-over from other donors' samples.

V usage is TRBV14 and J usage is TRBJ2-7, with TRBD1 matching 10 bases. Trimming at V came to 4 bases and at J to 0 bases, leaving 3 bases not matched to a gene. Per germline, CDR1 SGHDN and CDR2 FVKESK. This CDR3 has 15 residues. The CDR3 sequence: CASSPRDRGSYEQYF. The CDR3 coding sequence is TGTGCCAGCAGCCCCCGGGACAGGGGCTCCTACGAGCAGTACTTC. Full variable domain (missing parts from reference TRBV14 and TRBJ2-7): EAGVTQFPSHSVIEKGQTVTLRCDPISGHDNLYWYRRVMGKEIKFLLHFVKESKQDESGMPNNRFLAERTGGTYSTLKVQPAELEDSGVYFCASSPRDRGSYEQYFGPGTRLTVT.

This clone was found once. The chain employs TRBV9 and TRBJ2-2; 11 bases are shared with TRBD2. Germline CDR1 is SGDLS and CDR2 is YYNGEE. The CDR3 has 17 residues. V shed 3 bases and J 3 bases; nucleotides not matched to a gene: 7. CDR3 residues: CASSELLAGDYTGELFF. In DNA form, the CDR3 reads TGTGCCAGCAGCGAACTACTAGCGGGGGACTACACCGGGGAGCTGTTTTTT.

This clone occurred once. V and J are TRBV7-9 and TRBJ1-1, with D unresolved. Between the trimmed V and J ends, which lost 1 base and 14 bases, there was a span of 14 bases. The CDR3 totals 12 residues. Germline values: CDR1 SEHNR, CDR2 FQNEAQ (reference sequence). The CDR3 region has the DNA TGTGCCAGCAGCTTAGAACTTATTCCCCAGTTCTTT. As protein: CASSLELIPQFF.

The rearrangement links TRBV9 to TRBJ2-2; D may be TRBD2 (6 bases). The CDR3 sequence is 14 residues long. With 7 bases removed from V and 5 bases from J, the gap between germline ends came to 15 bases. Germline V gives CDR1 SGDLS, CDR2 YYNGEE. The CDR3 spells CASSGRYGTGELFF. CDR3 sequence (DNA): TGTGCCAGCTCAGGGAGGTATGGGACCGGGGAGCTGTTTTTT.

This clone was observed once. This chain uses TRBV30 with TRBJ2-1; D possibly corresponds to TRBD2 (5 bases). V dropped 7 bases and J dropped 3 bases, with 13 bases sitting between them. CDR3 length equals 13 residues. Germline values: CDR1 GTSNPN, CDR2 SVGIG (reference sequence). CDR3 DNA: TGTGCCTCCCTCAGCGGCAACTACAATGAGCAGTTCTTC. Its translation: CASLSGNYNEQFF. The whole variable domain, filled in from reference TRBV30 and TRBJ2-1, reads SQTIHQWPATLVQPVGSPLSLECTVEGTSNPNLYWYRQAAGRGLQLLFYSVGIGQISSEVPQNLSASRPQDRQFILSSKKLLLSDSGFYLCASLSGNYNEQFFGPGTRLTVL.

As regards this clone: A much larger clone differs from this one at a single base, so this may be a read error. This rearrangement joins TRBV11-3 to TRBJ2-7; D is unclear. Trimming stripped 3 bases from V and 0 bases from J, with 3 bases between. Germline V gene lookup returns CDR1 SGHNT and CDR2 YENEEA. CDR3 length equals 12 residues. The CDR3 spells CASSLGSYEQYF. The CDR3 nucleotides are TGTGCCAGCAGCTTGGGCTCCTACGAGCAGTACTTC. Variable domain in full (rest from reference TRBV11-3 and TRBJ2-7): EAGVVQSPRYKIIEKKQPVAFWCNPISGHNTLYWYLQNLGQGPELLIRYENEEAVDDSQLPKDRFSAERLKGVDSTLKIQPAELGDSAVYLCASSLGSYEQYFGPGTRLTVT.

This clone was seen a single time. V gene TRBV6-1 combines with J gene TRBJ1-2; D is possibly TRBD1 (6 bases). This CDR3 is 14 amino acids long. Germline lookup yields CDR1 MNHNS and CDR2 SASEGT. V was shortened by 6 bases and J by 4 bases, with 15 bases between the two germline ends. CDR3 bases: TGTGCCAGCAGCAAAACGTACAGGGCCTATGGCTACACCTTC. The encoded protein is CASSKTYRAYGYTF.

The chain carries TRBV27 and TRBJ2-2, with D perhaps TRBD2 (6 bases). This CDR3 has 15 residues. Trimming cost V 6 bases and J 2 bases, with 13 bases left between them. CDR1 MNHEY and CDR2 SMNVEV come from the germline V gene (reference sequence). The CDR3 nucleotides read TGTGCCAGCAGGCCCGGGACTTACAACACCGGGGAGCTGTTTTTT. As protein: CASRPGTYNTGELFF.

The rearrangement uses TRBV28 and TRBJ2-2; maybe TRBD1 (6 bases). CDR1 and CDR2 (germline): MDHEN, SYDVKM. V shed 4 bases and J shed 4 bases, with 13 bases lying between them. CDR3 length equals 15 residues. As DNA, the CDR3 is TGTGCCAGCAGTTCACAGGGCGCTATCACCGGGGAGCTGTTTTTT. Protein sequence: CASSSQGAITGELFF.

This clone was found once. The rearrangement joins TRBV7-3 to TRBJ2-3, with D possibly called TRBD1 or TRBD2 (5 bases each). The CDR3 length is 17 residues. Trimming took 4 bases from V and 6 from J, leaving 23 bases between them. Germline V gene sequence: CDR1 SGHTA, CDR2 FQGTGA. The CDR3 bases are TGTGCCAGCAGCTCTCCCCTTGACTACCCGGGACGGGATACGCAGTATTTT. Protein sequence: CASSSPLDYPGRDTQYF. Supplemented by reference TRBV7-3 and TRBJ2-3, the full variable domain reads GAGVSQTPSNKVTEKGKYVELRCDPISGHTALYWYRQSLGQGPEFLIYFQGTGAADDSGLPNDRFFAVRPEGSVSTLKIQRTERGDSAVYLCASSSPLDYPGRDTQYFGPGTRLTVL.

The chain uses TRBV2 and TRBJ2-5; TRBD2 agrees at 7 bases. This CDR3 is built from 14 residues. Germline V gene sequence: CDR1 SNHLY, CDR2 FYNNEI. V lost 4 bases to trimming and J lost 4 bases; unmatched junction nucleotides: 6. CDR3 nucleotide sequence: TGTGCCAGCAGTGGAGGCGGGAGTGGAGAGACCCAGTACTTC. Its protein is CASSGGGSGETQYF.

The V gene is TRBV4-3, the J gene TRBJ2-3; 9 nucleotides line up with TRBD2. The CDR3 loop spans 17 amino acids. Germline V gives CDR1 LGHNA, CDR2 YSLEER. V was clipped by 4 bases and J by 2 bases; unmatched bases: 10. The CDR3 loop is CASSPLAGEGTTDTQYF. The CDR3 bases are TGCGCCAGCAGCCCTTTAGCGGGAGAGGGGACCACAGATACGCAGTATTTT.

The CDR3 DNA reads as TGTGCCAGCACCTCTTCGAGGGGGCGCTTAGAGACCCAGTACTTC. It yields the protein CASTSSRGRLETQYF. This chain joins TRBV27 and TRBJ2-5; 7 bases match TRBD1. Germline V gives CDR1 MNHEY, CDR2 SMNVEV (reference sequence). The CDR3 loop spans 15 amino acids. After removal of 7 bases from V and 4 bases from J, the junction contained 12 bases not matched to a gene.

The rearrangement links TRBV6-1 to TRBJ1-1; the D is unclear. CDR1 is MNHNS, CDR2 SASEGT, per germline. Between the trimmed V and J ends, which lost 8 bases and 1 base, there was a span of 11 bases. This CDR3 contains 13 residues. The CDR3 sequence: CASVWSENTEAFF. In nucleotides, the CDR3 is TGTGCCAGCGTTTGGTCCGAGAACACTGAAGCTTTCTTT.

The V gene is TRBV7-6, the J gene TRBJ2-5; D unresolved. From germline, CDR1 is SGHVS and CDR2 FNYEAQ. The CDR3 is made up of 10 amino acids. Trimming took off 5 bases at V and 4 bases at J, with 2 bases between the two ends. The CDR3 nucleotides read TGTGCCAGCAGCGGAGAGACCCAGTACTTC. Its translation is CASSGETQYF.

The J gene is TRBJ1-3, the V gene TRBV14; D is undetermined. The CDR3 sequence is 12 residues long. The V gene lost 8 bases and the J gene lost 4 bases, with 9 bases spanning the gap. Germline CDR1 and CDR2: SGHDN and FVKESK. Written as DNA, the CDR3 is TGTGCCAGCGCCCCCGGGGGAAACACCATATATTTT. This codes for CASAPGGNTIYF.